This TCR beta chain was observed in a study of blood T cell repertoires in COVID-19. Across the study: Acute-phase and convalescent COVID-19 samples originated in the United States, Italy and Spain.

In the study's own analysis: Estimation of nucleated cell counts was performed using reference gene primer amplification. Assay used: immunoSEQ multiplex PCR; TCRdb lists only in-frame clones, some missing. That table furnishes V, J and clone size, whereas the DNA furnished D and trimming. The sample yields roughly 320,000 clones, approximately 90% seen once. V lost 7 bases, J lost 10 bases, and 9 bases stayed unmatched. The CDR3 is made up of 13 amino acids. Germline-derived CDR1 and CDR2 are LNHDA and SQIVND (reference sequence). The chain combines TRBV19 with TRBJ2-1; TRBD2 matches 8 bases. The sequencing sample was made of peripheral blood. The sequence was collected from a woman aged 45-65 years with COVID-19, enrolled during active disease. The CDR3 sequence: CASTQREIREQFF. CDR3 nucleotides: TGTGCCAGTACTCAGCGGGAGATTCGCGAGCAGTTCTTC.